The 5 T cell receptor beta chains given below trace back to one sample, sequenced in a study of T cells in women clearing cervical HPV infection. This table comes from immunoSEQ multiplex PCR, and its TCRdb copy is limited to in-frame clones, with some not included. This sample contains about 36,000 clones. Sequenced sample: blood buffy coat. The receptors come from a woman between 18 and 75 years old with a cervical HPV16 infection that either progressed to CIN3+ or cleared (not recorded which).

As for this clone: The CDR3 end lies 3 residues beyond the end of the read and is filled in from the germline J gene. The chain employs TRBV20-1 and TRBJ2-7; TRBD2 matches 7 bases. This CDR3 has 17 residues. V lost 3 bases, J lost 3 bases, and 17 bases stayed unmatched. Germline V gene lookup returns CDR1 DFQATT and CDR2 SNEGSKA (reference sequence). The CDR3 bases that were read are TGCAGTGCTAGTAGTCCTCGGGCGGGAGTTTACCTCTACGAG. This codes for CSASSPRAGVYLYE. The complete CDR3 protein is CSASSPRAGVYLYEQYF.

Measured by frequency, this clone is medium-sized. The read terminates 3 residues before the CDR3 end, so the remaining end is supplied by the germline J gene. V is TRBV10-3 and J is TRBJ2-3; D is possibly TRBD2 (5 bases). This CDR3 is 13 amino acids long. The germline V and J ends were trimmed by 6 bases and 4 bases, with 11 bases remaining between them. Germline V gives CDR1 ENHRY, CDR2 SYGVKD. The sequenced part of the CDR3 DNA is TGTGCCATCAGACCTAGCACGGCAGATACG. Its protein product is CAIRPSTADT. The full-length CDR3 reads as CAIRPSTADTQYF.

In regard to this clone: From the germline J gene comes the end of the CDR3, since the read stops 3 residues before it. The chain links TRBV29-1 to TRBJ2-1; no clear D gene. The CDR3 runs 15 residues. The V gene lost 4 bases and the J gene lost 0 bases, with 13 bases spanning the gap. Germline V lookup: CDR1 SQVTM, CDR2 ANQGSEA. CDR3 sequence reads: CSVVETGSSYNEQFF. The part of the CDR3 DNA that was read is TGCAGCGTTGTGGAGACGGGTAGCTCCTACAATGAG.

Of note for this clone: The read is 3 residues too short to cover the CDR3 end, so that end is filled in from the germline J gene. The chain joins TRBV3-1 (or the pseudogene TRBV3-2) to TRBJ2-5, with 8 bases aligning to TRBD2. The J segment lost 3 bases and the V segment lost 4 bases, leaving 4 bases of the junction unmatched. CDR1 and CDR2 (germline): LGHDT, YNNKEL (reference sequence). There are 14 residues in the CDR3. Incomplete CDR3 DNA: TGTGCCAGCAGCCGGACTAGCCCAGAAGAGACC. Residues: CASSRTSPEET. The whole CDR3 protein is CASSRTSPEETQYF.

On this clone: From the germline J gene comes the end of the CDR3, since the read stops 3 residues before it. The rearrangement joins TRBV20-1 to TRBJ1-2; D is undetermined. This CDR3 comprises 12 residues. Trimming cost V 3 bases and J 4 bases, with 9 bases left between them. CDR1 and CDR2 from the germline V gene are DFQATT and SNEGSKA (reference sequence). The CDR3 DNA, read in part, is TGCAGTGCTAGTAATTCCCTCTATGGC. Its protein is CSASNSLYG. The full CDR3 protein is CSASNSLYGYTF.